The 14 T cell receptor beta chains below were found in one sample sequenced in a study of OX40 agonist ivuxolimab in advanced cancers. Sequencing was performed with immunoSEQ multiplex PCR; in TCRdb, only in-frame clones are kept and a portion is missing. The sample lists roughly 56,000 clones; roughly 84% were seen once. The sample was CD4+ or CD8+ T cells sorted from blood, taken in a trial of the OX40 agonist ivuxolimab. The origin of the receptors is an adult with an advanced solid tumor such as melanoma, head and neck, liver or kidney cancer.

The chain employs TRBV6-6 and TRBJ1-5; a possible D gene is TRBD1 (5 bases). The CDR3 spans 13 residues. Trimming stripped 5 bases from V and 3 bases from J, with 8 bases between. Germline assignment: CDR1 MNHNY and CDR2 SVGAGI (reference sequence). This CDR3 is CASSRQYNQPQHF. The CDR3, as DNA: TGTGCCAGCAGTAGACAGTACAATCAGCCCCAGCATTTT.

This clone occurred once. In DNA, the CDR3 is TGTGCCAGCAGGGGACCCCGGGTCGAAGAGACCCAGTACTTC. Amino acid sequence: CASRGPRVEETQYF. The rearrangement joins TRBV6-5 to TRBJ2-5; D is tentatively TRBD1 or TRBD2 (5 bases each). With 6 bases removed from V and 3 bases from J, the gap between germline ends came to 14 bases. The CDR3 is 14 residues long. In germline, CDR1 is MNHEY, CDR2 SVGAGI.

This chain joins TRBV5-6 and TRBJ2-1; TRBD2 aligns across 14 bases. The CDR3 sequence is 17 residues long. Germline assignment: CDR1 SGHDT and CDR2 YYEEEE. The ends lost 4 bases at V and 3 bases at J; junction bases unmatched: 6. CDR3 DNA sequence: TGTGCCAGCAGCCCCCGGACTAGCGGGGGGTTCTACAATGAGCAGTTCTTC. Its translation is CASSPRTSGGFYNEQFF.

The chain has TRBV2 and TRBJ1-2; D gene uncertain. This CDR3 contains 14 residues. Germline CDR1 SNHLY, CDR2 FYNNEI. V lost 5 bases and J lost 0, with 10 bases in between. CDR3 sequence reads: CASSKDRANYGYTF. DNA for the CDR3: TGTGCCAGCAGTAAGGACCGAGCTAACTATGGCTACACCTTC.

The CDR3 here is CASSQDPGGSKNIQYF. The CDR3 region has the DNA TGCGCCAGCAGCCAAGATCCAGGGGGAAGCAAAAACATTCAGTACTTC. The rearrangement links TRBV4-1 to TRBJ2-4, with 7 bases lining up with TRBD1. V lost 0 bases and J lost 3; bases outside the gene matches: 5. CDR3 length: 16 amino acids. Germline assignment: CDR1 MGHRA and CDR2 YSYEKL.

J is TRBJ2-3 and V is TRBV30, with D uncertain. The CDR3 runs 11 residues. The germline V and J ends were trimmed by 1 base and 2 bases, with 1 base remaining between them. Germline loops: CDR1 GTSNPN, CDR2 SVGIG (reference sequence). The CDR3 region is CAWSATDTQYF. The CDR3 nucleotides are TGTGCCTGGAGTGCCACAGATACGCAGTATTTT.

This clone has just a few counts. The chain's CDR3 is CASSEEATPGHEQFF. CDR3 coding DNA: TGTGCCAGCAGTGAAGAGGCCACTCCCGGCCATGAGCAGTTCTTC. The chain couples TRBV2 to TRBJ2-1; D not certain. V was clipped by 1 base and J by 8 bases, with 15 bases between them. The CDR3 spans 15 residues. Germline V gene lookup returns CDR1 SNHLY and CDR2 FYNNEI.

V and J are TRBV5-4 and TRBJ2-3, with D maybe TRBD1 (6 bases). Germline assignment: CDR1 SGHNT and CDR2 YYREEE (reference sequence). The CDR3 has 15 residues. V lost 4 bases and J lost 1, with 13 bases in between. CDR3 region: CASSPMTGRTDTQYF. The CDR3 DNA sequence: TGTGCCAGCAGCCCCATGACAGGACGCACAGATACGCAGTATTTT.

CDR3 DNA sequence: TGTGCCAGCAGCGCCAGTGCAGGGTGGGAGACCCAGTACTTC. It codes for CASSASAGWETQYF. The rearrangement links TRBV9 to TRBJ2-5; weak D call: TRBD1 (5 bases). The CDR3 is made up of 14 amino acids. The V gene lost 3 bases and the J gene lost 5 bases, with 14 bases spanning the gap. The germline V gene encodes CDR1 SGDLS and CDR2 YYNGEE.

This chain links TRBV7-9 with TRBJ2-1; no definite D call. With 3 bases removed from V and 0 bases from J, the gap between germline ends came to 9 bases. CDR3 length: 15 residues. Germline values: CDR1 SEHNR, CDR2 FQNEAQ (reference sequence). The CDR3 bases are TGTGCCAGCAGCTTGCGAGGTGACTCCTACAATGAGCAGTTCTTC. Its translation: CASSLRGDSYNEQFF.

The chain carries TRBV13 and TRBJ2-3; D gene ambiguous. Trimming shortened V by 4 bases and J by 11 bases, and 22 bases separated the two germline ends. This CDR3 contains 15 residues. CDR1 and CDR2 from the germline V gene are PRHDT and FYEKMQ (reference sequence). The CDR3 bases are TGTGCCAGCAGCTCCGGATTCACCATCGACGGTCGGCAGTATTTT. It specifies CASSSGFTIDGRQYF.

The chain uses TRBV7-9 and TRBJ1-2; D is ambiguous. Germline V gives CDR1 SEHNR, CDR2 FQNEAQ (reference sequence). Trimming took 5 bases from V and 1 from J, leaving 11 bases between them. This CDR3 comprises 14 residues. DNA of the CDR3: TGTGCCAGCAGCCTCGTCGTGAGTAACTATGGCTACACCTTC. Amino acid sequence: CASSLVVSNYGYTF.

The J gene is TRBJ1-4, the V gene TRBV19, with D perhaps TRBD1 (6 bases). V lost 4 bases to trimming and J lost 5 bases, with 8 bases between them. Looked up from germline, CDR1 is LNHDA and CDR2 is SQIVND (reference sequence). This CDR3 comprises 13 residues. CDR3 sequence reads: CASSTTGNEKLFF. The CDR3 coding sequence is TGTGCCAGTAGTACGACAGGCAATGAAAAACTGTTTTTT.

V gene TRBV28 combines with J gene TRBJ2-3; 7 bases fit TRBD1. After removal of 3 bases from V and 1 base from J, the junction contained 7 bases not matched to a gene. CDR3 size: 16 residues. CDR1 is MDHEN and CDR2 is SYDVKM in the germline V gene. As DNA, the CDR3 is TGTGCCAGCAGTTTGACGAGGGGGCTCGGCACAGATACGCAGTATTTT. Translated, it gives CASSLTRGLGTDTQYF. The whole variable domain, filled in from reference TRBV28 and TRBJ2-3, reads DVKVTQSSRYLVKRTGEKVFLECVQDMDHENMFWYRQDPGLGLRLIYFSYDVKMKEKGDIPEGYSVSREKKERFSLILESASTNQTSMYLCASSLTRGLGTDTQYFGPGTRLTVL.